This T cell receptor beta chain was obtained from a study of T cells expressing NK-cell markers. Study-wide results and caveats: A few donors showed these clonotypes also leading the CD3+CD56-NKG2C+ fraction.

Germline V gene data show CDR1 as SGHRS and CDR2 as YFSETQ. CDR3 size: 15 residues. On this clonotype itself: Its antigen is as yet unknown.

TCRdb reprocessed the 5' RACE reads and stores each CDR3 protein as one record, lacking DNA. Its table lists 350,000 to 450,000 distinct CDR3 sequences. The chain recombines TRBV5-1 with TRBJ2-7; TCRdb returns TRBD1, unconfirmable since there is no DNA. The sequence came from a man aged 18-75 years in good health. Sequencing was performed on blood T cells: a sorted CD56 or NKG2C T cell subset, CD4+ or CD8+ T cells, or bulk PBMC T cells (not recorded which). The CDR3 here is CASSRQGSGAYEQYF.